The 24 T cell receptor beta chains reported below all come from one sample, sequenced in a study of cytotoxic CD8 clonotypes in ibrutinib-treated CLL. Data came from immunoSEQ multiplex PCR; TCRdb stores just in-frame clones and leaves some out. The sample holds 130,000 or so clones; 70% to 90% are singletons and the top ten take about 2.1%. Material: PBMCs, obtained after 24 months of ibrutinib treatment. These receptors all come from a human donor with chronic lymphocytic leukemia.

The chain joins TRBV18 to TRBJ1-2; the match to TRBD1 covers 8 bases. Unmatched junction bases numbered 14, after V lost 4 bases and J lost 1 base. The CDR3 length is 18 residues. Germline CDR1 reads KGHSH; CDR2 reads LQKENI. The CDR3 bases are TGTGCCAGCTCACTTCTCGGACAGGGTGGGGTCTTTAACTATGGCTACACCTTC. It encodes CASSLLGQGGVFNYGYTF. Full variable domain (outside the CDR3, taken from reference TRBV18 and TRBJ1-2): NAGVMQNPRHLVRRRGQEARLRCSPMKGHSHVYWYRQLPEEGLKFMVYLQKENIIDESGMPKERFSAEFPKEGPSILRIQQVVRGDSAAYFCASSLLGQGGVFNYGYTFGSGTRLTVV.

This clone was seen a single time. The chain carries TRBV4-2 and TRBJ2-2, with D possibly matching TRBD1 (6 bases). The CDR3 spans 17 residues. Germline lookup yields CDR1 LGHNA and CDR2 YNFKEQ. V was trimmed by 0 bases and J by 5 bases, leaving 16 bases between them. DNA of the CDR3: TGTGCCAGCAGCCAAGATCTGCACAGGGATGGTACCGGGGAGCTGTTTTTT. It translates to CASSQDLHRDGTGELFF.

Only a few counts were recorded for this clone. A junction boundary mismatches the germline segment, possibly from a read error. The V gene is TRBV4-2, the J gene TRBJ1-6; D is undetermined. Germline CDR1 and CDR2: LGHNA and YNFKEQ. The CDR3 is 11 residues long. The CDR3 reads CASSQNGPPAF. The DNA for the CDR3 is TGTGCCAGCAGCCAAAATGGTCCTCCGGCTTTT.

V and J are TRBV19 and TRBJ2-7; D is possibly TRBD1 (6 bases). The CDR3 contains 13 residues. The V and J ends lost 6 bases and 2 bases respectively, with 11 bases between them. Per the germline V gene, CDR1 is LNHDA and CDR2 is SQIVND (reference sequence). CDR3 region: CASRPSGAYEQYF. CDR3 coding DNA: TGTGCCAGTAGACCCTCAGGGGCCTACGAGCAGTACTTC.

CDR3 nucleotide sequence: TGTGCCAGCTCGGTATCTGACGGAAACACCATATATTTT. The encoded protein is CASSVSDGNTIYF. The chain uses TRBV11-2 and TRBJ1-3; the D is unclear. Germline V lookup: CDR1 SGHAT, CDR2 FQNNGV. CDR3 length equals 13 residues. The V gene lost 8 bases and the J gene lost 4 bases, with 12 bases spanning the gap. The full variable domain, its missing parts supplied by reference TRBV11-2 and TRBJ1-3, is EAGVAQSPRYKIIEKRQSVAFWCNPISGHATLYWYQQILGQGPKLLIQFQNNGVVDDSQLPKDRFSAERLKGVDSTLKIQPAKLEDSAVYLCASSVSDGNTIYFGEGSWLTVV.

The chain joins TRBV6-6 to TRBJ2-5; perhaps TRBD2 as D (6 bases). The germline CDR1 and CDR2 sequences are MNHNY and SVGAGI (reference sequence). This CDR3 is built from 13 residues. V lost 6 bases, J lost 3 bases, and 11 bases lay in between. The CDR3 is CASRRGGEETQYF. The CDR3 nucleotides are TGTGCCAGCAGGAGGGGAGGCGAAGAGACCCAGTACTTC.

The chain uses TRBV18 and TRBJ2-7, with a tentative D call TRBD1 (5 bases). Germline values: CDR1 KGHSH, CDR2 LQKENI. The V gene lost 2 bases and the J gene lost 2 bases, with 13 bases spanning the gap. This CDR3 is 15 amino acids long. The CDR3 protein is CASSPMTDTPYEQYF. Here the CDR3 DNA reads TGTGCCAGCTCACCAATGACAGATACACCCTACGAGCAGTACTTC.

The chain couples TRBV7-8 to TRBJ1-3; 7 bases agree with TRBD1. Trimming removed 5 bases from V and 4 bases from J; junction bases left unmatched: 8. This CDR3 region has 15 residues. The germline V gene has CDR1 SGHVS and CDR2 FQNEAQ. The CDR3: CASSPQTGNGNTIYF. In nucleotides, the CDR3 is TGTGCCAGCAGCCCCCAGACAGGGAACGGAAACACCATATATTTT.

The chain combines TRBV4-3 with TRBJ2-1, with D possibly TRBD2 on 5 matching bases. CDR1 is LGHNA and CDR2 is YSLEER in the germline V gene. The V and J ends lost 0 bases and 7 bases respectively, with 13 bases between them. The CDR3 is made up of 15 amino acids. The CDR3 nucleotides are TGCGCCAGCAGCCAAGAGATAGCGTCGAGGAATGAGCAGTTCTTC. Translating it yields CASSQEIASRNEQFF.

This clone was seen a single time. The genes are TRBV14 and TRBJ2-7, with TRBD1 matching 8 bases. The ends lost 0 bases at V and 2 bases at J; junction bases unmatched: 3. Germline V gene lookup returns CDR1 SGHDN and CDR2 FVKESK. The CDR3 extends over 15 amino acids. The CDR3 DNA reads as TGTGCCAGCAGCCAAGACAGGGGGCTGACCTACGAGCAGTACTTC. Protein sequence: CASSQDRGLTYEQYF.

The chain employs TRBV9 and TRBJ1-4; a weak D match, TRBD1 (5 bases). Germline V gives CDR1 SGDLS, CDR2 YYNGEE. The CDR3 length is 15 residues. Trimming took off 0 bases at V and 3 bases at J, with 9 bases between the two ends. The CDR3, as DNA: TGTGCCAGCAGCGTAGCGACAGACTCTAATGAAAAACTGTTTTTT. The encoded protein is CASSVATDSNEKLFF.

The chain combines TRBV21-1 with TRBJ1-5. TRBV21-1 is tagged as a pseudogene. This CDR3 contains 17 residues. The CDR3 sequence: CASSKDGRSHSNQPQHF. In DNA form, the CDR3 reads TGTGCCAGCAGCAAAGATGGCAGGAGCCATAGCAATCAGCCCCAGCATTTT.

CDR3 DNA: TGCGCCAGCAGCTTGGGAGGGACAGGTCCCTCCTACGAGCAGTACTTC. Its translation is CASSLGGTGPSYEQYF. This rearrangement joins TRBV5-1 to TRBJ2-7; 8 bases map to TRBD1. The CDR3 contains 16 residues. Looked up from germline, CDR1 is SGHRS and CDR2 is YFSETQ. Trimming cost V 0 bases and J 0 bases; bases outside gene matches: 5.

This chain joins TRBV27 and TRBJ1-4, with TRBD1 matching 7 bases. V gave up 5 bases and J gave up 8 bases; unmatched junction bases: 11. The CDR3 consists of 15 residues. The germline CDR1 and CDR2 sequences are MNHEY and SMNVEV (reference sequence). In DNA form, the CDR3 reads TGTGCCAGCAGTCCCTCGTTGGACAGGAGCGAAAAACTGTTTTTT. Translating it yields CASSPSLDRSEKLFF.

This chain joins TRBV7-9 and TRBJ2-5; 10 nucleotides agree with TRBD1. The junction had 5 bases not matched to a gene; V was cut back by 5 bases and J by 5 bases. CDR1 SEHNR and CDR2 FQNEAQ come from the germline V gene (reference sequence). The CDR3 is made up of 14 amino acids. The CDR3 spells CASSTGTGVETQYF. The CDR3 DNA sequence: TGTGCCAGCAGCACCGGGACAGGGGTCGAGACCCAGTACTTC. The full variable domain, its missing parts supplied by reference TRBV7-9 and TRBJ2-5, is DTGVSQNPRHKITKRGQNVTFRCDPISEHNRLYWYRQTLGQGPEFLTYFQNEAQLEKSRLLSDRFSAERPKGSFSTLEIQRTEQGDSAMYLCASSTGTGVETQYFGPGTRLLVL.

V is TRBV5-4 and J is TRBJ2-2, with 12 bases aligning to TRBD2. The CDR3 covers 17 residues. Germline V CDR1 and CDR2: SGHNT, YYREEE (reference sequence). After removal of 4 bases from V and 1 base from J, the junction contained 5 bases not matched to a gene. CDR3 region: CASSLRTSGMNTGELFF. The CDR3 bases are TGTGCCAGCAGCCTTAGGACTAGCGGGATGAACACCGGGGAGCTGTTTTTT.

The rearrangement uses TRBV7-2 and TRBJ1-1, with D possibly TRBD1 on 6 matching bases. Germline CDR1 SGHTA, CDR2 FQGNSA. The CDR3 is 17 amino acids. V lost 1 base and J lost 0, with 15 bases in between. The CDR3 is CASSLGGAQGVNTEAFF. The CDR3 coding sequence is TGTGCCAGCAGCTTAGGGGGGGCACAAGGGGTGAACACTGAAGCTTTCTTT.

This sequence joins TRBV7-9 and TRBJ1-1, with 9 bases matching TRBD1. V was pared by 11 bases and J by 2 bases, with 18 bases of the junction left unmatched. Germline V gene sequence: CDR1 SEHNR, CDR2 FQNEAQ (reference sequence). This CDR3 contains 17 residues. CDR3 coding DNA: TGTGCCGGAACTGGGGACAGGGCGTCTTCGATTAACACTGAAGCTTTCTTT. Translated: CAGTGDRASSINTEAFF.

The V call is TRBV7-9, the J call TRBJ2-1; no definite D call. V was clipped by 8 bases and J by 0 bases, with 14 bases between them. Germline CDR1 and CDR2: SEHNR and FQNEAQ (reference sequence). The CDR3 is made up of 15 amino acids. The CDR3 reads CASESWVGSYNEQFF. CDR3 DNA: TGTGCCAGCGAGTCCTGGGTTGGCTCCTACAATGAGCAGTTCTTC.

The CDR3 is CASSSYPGGTGANVLTF. Here the CDR3 DNA reads TGCGCCAGCAGCTCGTATCCCGGGGGGACTGGGGCCAACGTCCTGACTTTC. The chain is built from TRBV5-1 and TRBJ2-6; 7 nucleotides agree with TRBD2. With 3 bases clipped from V and 2 bases from J, the junction kept 8 bases outside the gene matches. Germline lookup yields CDR1 SGHRS and CDR2 YFSETQ. This CDR3 comprises 17 residues. Full variable domain (missing parts from reference TRBV5-1 and TRBJ2-6): KAGVTQTPRYLIKTRGQQVTLSCSPISGHRSVSWYQQTPGQGLQFLFEYFSETQRNKGNFPGRFSGRQFSNSRSEMNVSTLELGDSALYLCASSSYPGGTGANVLTFGAGSRLTVL.

This sequence joins TRBV5-1 and TRBJ1-1; 7 bases map to TRBD1. Germline values: CDR1 SGHRS, CDR2 YFSETQ. J gave up 8 bases and V 0 bases, and 1 base lay outside the gene matches. This CDR3 is built from 12 residues. The chain's CDR3 is CASSLEQGEAFF. The CDR3 nucleotides are TGCGCCAGCAGCTTGGAACAGGGGGAAGCTTTCTTT.

The V gene is TRBV28, the J gene TRBJ2-7, with D hard to call. V lost 6 bases and J lost 6, with 24 bases in between. This CDR3 has 16 residues. Germline CDR1 is MDHEN and CDR2 is SYDVKM. CDR3 in amino acids: CASSPTRQGKGSEQYF. The CDR3 region has the DNA TGTGCCAGCAGCCCAACCCGCCAAGGGAAAGGTAGCGAGCAGTACTTC.

V gene TRBV28 combines with J gene TRBJ2-7; 7 bases are shared with TRBD1. V trimming: 5 bases; J trimming: 2 bases; junction bases outside the gene matches: 3. CDR1 is MDHEN, CDR2 SYDVKM, per germline. This CDR3 has 13 residues. The CDR3 here is CASSRQGPYEQYF. Written as DNA, the CDR3 is TGTGCCAGCAGTCGACAGGGTCCCTACGAGCAGTACTTC.

V usage is TRBV7-7 and J usage is TRBJ1-1, with D unresolved. With 1 base removed from V and 3 bases from J, the gap between germline ends came to 12 bases. Germline loops: CDR1 SSHAT, CDR2 FNYEAQ (reference sequence). The CDR3 length is 15 residues. In nucleotides, the CDR3 is TGTGCCAGCAGCTTAGGAGGCCGTTGGCACACTGAAGCTTTCTTT. Translation gives CASSLGGRWHTEAFF.